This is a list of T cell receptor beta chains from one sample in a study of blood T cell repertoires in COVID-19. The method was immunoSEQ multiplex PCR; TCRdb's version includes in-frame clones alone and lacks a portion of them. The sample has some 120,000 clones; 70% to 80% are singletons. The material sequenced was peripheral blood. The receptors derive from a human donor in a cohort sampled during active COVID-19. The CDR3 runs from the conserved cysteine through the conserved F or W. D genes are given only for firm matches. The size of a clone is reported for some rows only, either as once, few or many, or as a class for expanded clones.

CDR3 DNA: TGTGCCAGCAGTTTAACCGACAGTCTAAGAACTGCTGAAGCTTTCTTT; CDR3 protein: CASSLTDSLRTAEAFF; V gene: TRBV28; D gene: NA; J gene: TRBJ1-1; clone size: NA
CDR3 DNA: TGTGCCAGCAGGGGCCGGTCTCCACTGGCCACTGAAGCTTTCTTT; CDR3 protein: CASRGRSPLATEAFF; V gene: TRBV27; D gene: NA; J gene: TRBJ1-1; clone size: NA
CDR3 DNA: TGTGCCAGCAGCTTGGAACTCCGGGGTGACGAGCAGTACTTC; CDR3 protein: CASSLELRGDEQYF; V gene: TRBV7-9; D gene: NA; J gene: TRBJ2-7; clone size: NA
CDR3 DNA: TGTGCCAGTAGCCATTGGGGACATAGCACAGATACGCAGTATTTT; CDR3 protein: CASSHWGHSTDTQYF; V gene: TRBV19; D gene: NA; J gene: TRBJ2-3; clone size: few
CDR3 DNA: TGTGCCAGCGCCAGGGGCATGGGAGAGGGCTACACCTTC; CDR3 protein: CASARGMGEGYTF; V gene: TRBV19; D gene: NA; J gene: TRBJ1-2; clone size: once
CDR3 DNA: TGTGCCAGCAGCCTCACAGGGGTTGGTTCACCCCTCCACTTT; CDR3 protein: CASSLTGVGSPLHF; V gene: TRBV14; D gene: TRBD1; J gene: TRBJ1-6; clone size: NA
CDR3 DNA: TGTGCCAGCAGGCCGGGACAGGGGTACGAGCAGTACTTC; CDR3 protein: CASRPGQGYEQYF; V gene: TRBV6-6; D gene: TRBD1; J gene: TRBJ2-7; clone size: NA
CDR3 DNA: TGTGCCAGCAGTTTAAATCCGGGACTAGCGGTTCTCTCCTACGAGCAGTACTTC; CDR3 protein: CASSLNPGLAVLSYEQYF; V gene: TRBV28; D gene: TRBD2; J gene: TRBJ2-7; clone size: once
CDR3 DNA: TGTGCCAGCAGTCGGACAGGGAACCCCTACGAGCAGTACTTC; CDR3 protein: CASSRTGNPYEQYF; V gene: TRBV9; D gene: TRBD1; J gene: TRBJ2-7; clone size: NA
CDR3 DNA: TGCAGTGCTAGCCACTACGAGCAGTACTTC; CDR3 protein: CSASHYEQYF; V gene: TRBV20-1; D gene: NA; J gene: TRBJ2-7; clone size: NA
CDR3 DNA: TGTGCCAGCAGAGTTCACTCACTTAGCAATCAGCCCCAGCATTTT; CDR3 protein: CASRVHSLSNQPQHF; V gene: TRBV6-5; D gene: NA; J gene: TRBJ1-5; clone size: NA
CDR3 DNA: TGTGCCAGCAGCTCGCCCCCAGCGGGAGTGAGGAATGAGCAGTTCTTC; CDR3 protein: CASSSPPAGVRNEQFF; V gene: TRBV5-5; D gene: TRBD2; J gene: TRBJ2-1; clone size: NA
CDR3 DNA: TGCACCAAGGACAGGTGTTCCTACGAGCAGTACTTC; CDR3 protein: CTKDRCSYEQYF; V gene: TRBV1; D gene: NA; J gene: TRBJ2-7; clone size: NA
CDR3 DNA: TGTGCCAGTAGTATAACGGGAAGCTCCTACGAGCAGTACTTC; CDR3 protein: CASSITGSSYEQYF; V gene: TRBV19; D gene: NA; J gene: TRBJ2-7; clone size: NA
CDR3 DNA: TGTGCCACCAGCAGAGATCTAAGAGTAGCGGGAGCGGACGAGCAGTACTTC; CDR3 protein: CATSRDLRVAGADEQYF; V gene: TRBV15; D gene: TRBD2; J gene: TRBJ2-7; clone size: NA
CDR3 DNA: TGTGCCAGCCGTCTTCGCGGACTAGCGGGTTTGGAGACCCAGTACTTC; CDR3 protein: CASRLRGLAGLETQYF; V gene: TRBV27; D gene: TRBD2; J gene: TRBJ2-5; clone size: NA
CDR3 DNA: TGTGCCAGCAGCTCGGACAGGGGGTGGGACGAGCAGTACTTC; CDR3 protein: CASSSDRGWDEQYF; V gene: TRBV7-9; D gene: TRBD1; J gene: TRBJ2-7; clone size: NA
CDR3 DNA: TGTGCCAGCAGTTTATTCGGGACTAGCGGGAGCTCCTACGAGCAGTACTTC; CDR3 protein: CASSLFGTSGSSYEQYF; V gene: TRBV27; D gene: TRBD2; J gene: TRBJ2-7; clone size: NA
CDR3 DNA: TGTGCCAGCAGTTACCCAGGGGTCGGGGATGGCTACACCTTC; CDR3 protein: CASSYPGVGDGYTF; V gene: TRBV6-2/TRBV6-3; D gene: NA; J gene: TRBJ1-2; clone size: NA
CDR3 DNA: TGTGCCAGCAGTTCGGGCGCGGGAGGCAACAATGAGCAGTTCTTC; CDR3 protein: CASSSGAGGNNEQFF; V gene: TRBV5-4; D gene: TRBD2; J gene: TRBJ2-1; clone size: NA
CDR3 DNA: TGTGCCACCAGTGATATGAAGGGGTACCAAGAGACCCAGTACTTC; CDR3 protein: CATSDMKGYQETQYF; V gene: TRBV24-1; D gene: NA; J gene: TRBJ2-5; clone size: NA
CDR3 DNA: TGCAGCGTTGGGAGGCGGGGGAGCACAGATACGCAGTATTTT; CDR3 protein: CSVGRRGSTDTQYF; V gene: TRBV29-1; D gene: TRBD2; J gene: TRBJ2-3; clone size: once
CDR3 DNA: TGTGCCAGCAGTTACTCCCGGACAGGGGGCGGCTATGGCTACACCTTC; CDR3 protein: CASSYSRTGGGYGYTF; V gene: TRBV6-5; D gene: TRBD1; J gene: TRBJ1-2; clone size: NA
CDR3 DNA: TGTGCCACAGTCCCGGAGGGGCCCTCCTACGAGCAGTACTTC; CDR3 protein: CATVPEGPSYEQYF; V gene: TRBV7-9; D gene: NA; J gene: TRBJ2-7; clone size: NA
CDR3 DNA: TGTGCCAGCAGCAAAGTAGGAGACAGGTGGAACACTGAAGCTTTCTTT; CDR3 protein: CASSKVGDRWNTEAFF; V gene: TRBV21-1; D gene: NA; J gene: TRBJ1-1; clone size: NA
CDR3 DNA: TGTGCCAGCAGTGAATCGGACAGGGGTAGGGCAGCTAATGAAAAACTGTTTTTT; CDR3 protein: CASSESDRGRAANEKLFF; V gene: TRBV25-1; D gene: TRBD1; J gene: TRBJ1-4; clone size: once
CDR3 DNA: TGTGCCAGTGAGGCGGGGTCCTATAATTCACCCCTCCACTTT; CDR3 protein: CASEAGSYNSPLHF; V gene: TRBV6-5; D gene: NA; J gene: TRBJ1-6; clone size: few
CDR3 DNA: TGTGCCAGCAGCAAAGAGCTCTCTGGGGCCAACGTCCTGACTTTC; CDR3 protein: CASSKELSGANVLTF; V gene: TRBV6-2/TRBV6-3; D gene: NA; J gene: TRBJ2-6; clone size: NA
CDR3 DNA: TGTGCCAGCAGCTTGGTAGGACTTACCTACGAGCAGTACTTC; CDR3 protein: CASSLVGLTYEQYF; V gene: TRBV5-4; D gene: NA; J gene: TRBJ2-7; clone size: NA
CDR3 DNA: TGTGCCAGCAGGCGCGGGAGGAGCTCCTACGAGCAGTACTTC; CDR3 protein: CASRRGRSSYEQYF; V gene: TRBV11-2; D gene: TRBD2; J gene: TRBJ2-7; clone size: NA
CDR3 DNA: TGTGCCAGCAGTGACCCCTTAGAGGGAAGTGACTCCACAACTAATGAAAAACTGTTTTTT; CDR3 protein: CASSDPLEGSDSTTNEKLFF; V gene: TRBV2; D gene: NA; J gene: TRBJ1-4; clone size: once
CDR3 DNA: TGTGCCAGCAGCTCAAGTGACAGAGGCACTGAAGCTTTCTTT; CDR3 protein: CASSSSDRGTEAFF; V gene: TRBV11-3; D gene: NA; J gene: TRBJ1-1; clone size: NA
CDR3 DNA: TGTGCCAGCAGCTTGGGACTAGCGGGCTACGAGCAGTACTTC; CDR3 protein: CASSLGLAGYEQYF; V gene: TRBV14; D gene: TRBD2; J gene: TRBJ2-7; clone size: NA
CDR3 DNA: TGTGCCAGCAGCGTAGGTGGGCAGGGGAAACTGTTTTTT; CDR3 protein: CASSVGGQGKLFF; V gene: TRBV9; D gene: NA; J gene: TRBJ1-4; clone size: NA
CDR3 DNA: TGTGCCAGCAGTGAGATGGCGGGGACGGGTTGGGAGCAGTTCTTC; CDR3 protein: CASSEMAGTGWEQFF; V gene: TRBV6-1; D gene: NA; J gene: TRBJ2-1; clone size: NA
CDR3 DNA: TGTGCCAGCAGCCGGTTCTACTACGAGCAGTACTTC; CDR3 protein: CASSRFYYEQYF; V gene: TRBV12-3/TRBV12-4; D gene: NA; J gene: TRBJ2-7; clone size: NA
CDR3 DNA: TGTGCCAGCAGCCAAGAGGGGACTAGGGATGAGCAGTTCTTC; CDR3 protein: CASSQEGTRDEQFF; V gene: TRBV3-1/TRBV3-2; D gene: TRBD2; J gene: TRBJ2-1; clone size: few
CDR3 DNA: TGCGCCAGCAGTGATTTTAGTAGGGACAGCCAAGAGACCCAGTACTTC; CDR3 protein: CASSDFSRDSQETQYF; V gene: TRBV10-1; D gene: TRBD1; J gene: TRBJ2-5; clone size: NA
CDR3 DNA: TGTGCCAGCAGCACGCCGGGACAGGGGACCTACGAGCAGTACTTC; CDR3 protein: CASSTPGQGTYEQYF; V gene: TRBV7-2; D gene: TRBD1; J gene: TRBJ2-7; clone size: NA
CDR3 DNA: TGCGCCAGCAGCGAGCGGGAGAGCTCCTACGAGCAGTACTTC; CDR3 protein: CASSERESSYEQYF; V gene: TRBV10-1; D gene: TRBD2; J gene: TRBJ2-7; clone size: NA
CDR3 DNA: TGTGCCAGCAGTTCACAGGGGAACACTGAAGCTTTCTTT; CDR3 protein: CASSSQGNTEAFF; V gene: TRBV6-6; D gene: NA; J gene: TRBJ1-1; clone size: few
CDR3 DNA: TGTGCCAGCAGCAACAGCCTTAACAATGAGCAGTTCTTC; CDR3 protein: CASSNSLNNEQFF; V gene: TRBV7-9; D gene: NA; J gene: TRBJ2-1; clone size: NA
CDR3 DNA: TGTGCCAGCAGCTCCCTCCACAGGGCGAACACCGGGGAGCTGTTTTTT; CDR3 protein: CASSSLHRANTGELFF; V gene: TRBV7-6; D gene: NA; J gene: TRBJ2-2; clone size: NA
CDR3 DNA: TGTGCCAGCAGCGGACAGCTATCCTACGAGCAGTACTTC; CDR3 protein: CASSGQLSYEQYF; V gene: TRBV3-1/TRBV3-2; D gene: NA; J gene: TRBJ2-7; clone size: NA
CDR3 DNA: TGTGCCTGGAGTGTCCTCCGGGGTAATTCACCCCTCCACTTT; CDR3 protein: CAWSVLRGNSPLHF; V gene: TRBV30; D gene: NA; J gene: TRBJ1-6; clone size: NA
CDR3 DNA: TGTGCCAGCAGTTACTATGCGGGCGCCTATGGCTACACCTTC; CDR3 protein: CASSYYAGAYGYTF; V gene: TRBV6-5; D gene: NA; J gene: TRBJ1-2; clone size: NA
CDR3 DNA: TGTGCCAGCAGCCTTATTCGGGACAGGGGGCTAGCTTTCTTT; CDR3 protein: CASSLIRDRGLAFF; V gene: TRBV11-2; D gene: TRBD1; J gene: TRBJ1-1; clone size: NA
CDR3 DNA: TGTGCCAGCAGTTCCCGGGACAGGGCCTACGAGCAGTACTTC; CDR3 protein: CASSSRDRAYEQYF; V gene: TRBV27; D gene: TRBD1; J gene: TRBJ2-7; clone size: NA
CDR3 DNA: TGCGCCAGCAGCCAAGATCTGTCGGGACTTTCTATCTATGGCTACACCTTC; CDR3 protein: CASSQDLSGLSIYGYTF; V gene: TRBV4-1; D gene: NA; J gene: TRBJ1-2; clone size: NA